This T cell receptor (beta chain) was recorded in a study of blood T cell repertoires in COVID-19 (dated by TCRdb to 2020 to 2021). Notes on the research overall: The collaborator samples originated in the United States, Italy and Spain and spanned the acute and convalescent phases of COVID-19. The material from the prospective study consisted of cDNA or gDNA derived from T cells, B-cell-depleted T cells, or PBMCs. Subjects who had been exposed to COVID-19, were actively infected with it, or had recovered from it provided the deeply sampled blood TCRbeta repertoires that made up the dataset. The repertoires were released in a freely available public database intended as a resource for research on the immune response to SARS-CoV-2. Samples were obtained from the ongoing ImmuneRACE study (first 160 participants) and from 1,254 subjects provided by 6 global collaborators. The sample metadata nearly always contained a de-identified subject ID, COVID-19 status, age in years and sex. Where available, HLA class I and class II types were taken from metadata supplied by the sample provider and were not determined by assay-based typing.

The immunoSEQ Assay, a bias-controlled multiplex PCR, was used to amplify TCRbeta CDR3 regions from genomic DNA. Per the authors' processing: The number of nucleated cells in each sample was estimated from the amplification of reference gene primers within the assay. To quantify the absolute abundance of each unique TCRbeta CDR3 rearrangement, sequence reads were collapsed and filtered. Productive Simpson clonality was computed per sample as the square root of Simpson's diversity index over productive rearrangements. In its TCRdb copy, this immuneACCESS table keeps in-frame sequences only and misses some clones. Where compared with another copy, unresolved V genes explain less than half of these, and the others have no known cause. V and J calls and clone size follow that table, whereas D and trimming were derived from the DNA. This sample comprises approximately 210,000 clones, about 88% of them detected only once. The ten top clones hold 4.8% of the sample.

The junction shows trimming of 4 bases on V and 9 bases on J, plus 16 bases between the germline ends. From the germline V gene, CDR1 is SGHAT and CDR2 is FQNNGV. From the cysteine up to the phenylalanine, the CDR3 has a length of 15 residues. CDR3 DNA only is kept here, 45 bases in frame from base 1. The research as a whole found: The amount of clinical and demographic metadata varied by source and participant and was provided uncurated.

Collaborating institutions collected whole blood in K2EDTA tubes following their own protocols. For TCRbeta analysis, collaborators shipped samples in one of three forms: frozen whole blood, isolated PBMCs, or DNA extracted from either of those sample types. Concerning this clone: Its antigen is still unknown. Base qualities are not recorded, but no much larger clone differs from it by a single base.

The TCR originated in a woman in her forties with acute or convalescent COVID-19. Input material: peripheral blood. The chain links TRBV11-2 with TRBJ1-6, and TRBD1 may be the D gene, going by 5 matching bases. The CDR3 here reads CASSSGGKGSSPLHF. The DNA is TGTGCCAGCAGCTCGGGGGGAAAGGGAAGTTCACCCCTCCACTTT.